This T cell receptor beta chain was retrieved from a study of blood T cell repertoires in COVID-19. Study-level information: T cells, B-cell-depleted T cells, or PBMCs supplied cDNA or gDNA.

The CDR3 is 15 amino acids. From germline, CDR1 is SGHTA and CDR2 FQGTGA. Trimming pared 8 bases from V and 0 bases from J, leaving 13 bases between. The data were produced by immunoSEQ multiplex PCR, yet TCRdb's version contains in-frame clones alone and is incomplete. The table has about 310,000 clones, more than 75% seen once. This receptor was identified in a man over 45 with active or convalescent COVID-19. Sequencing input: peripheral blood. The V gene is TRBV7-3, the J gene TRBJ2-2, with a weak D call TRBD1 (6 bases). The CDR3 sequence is CASGPTGTNTGELFF. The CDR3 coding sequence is TGTGCCAGCGGGCCGACAGGCACGAACACCGGGGAGCTGTTTTTT.